The 22 T cell receptor beta chains reported below all come from one sample, sequenced in a study of high-grade serous ovarian cancer treatment subgroups (dated by TCRdb to the early 2020s). The tumor samples were collected prior to definitive surgery or chemotherapy. Library prep was done by the immunoSEQ multiplex PCR assay. TCRdb provides this immuneACCESS table in a form limited to in-frame rearrangements. Some clones are lacking; in checked studies, under half of them reflect an unresolved V gene, and why the rest are absent is not known. Recorded for this sample are 7,000 to 10,000 clones; roughly 76% of them occurred a single time. Jointly, the top ten make up roughly 6.7% of the sample. Sequences were obtained from tumor tissue. The receptors originated from a human donor with high-grade serous ovarian cancer.

This chain connects TRBV5-4 to TRBJ1-2, with 11 bases fitting TRBD1. This CDR3 has 14 residues. CDR1 is SGHNT, CDR2 YYREEE, per germline (reference sequence). Trimming removed 4 bases from V and 2 bases from J; junction bases left unmatched: 1. CDR3: CASSRDRGNYGYTF. The CDR3 DNA reads as TGTGCCAGCAGCAGGGACAGGGGGAACTATGGCTACACCTTC. The whole variable domain, remainder taken from reference TRBV5-4 and TRBJ1-2, is ETGVTQSPTHLIKTRGQQVTLRCSSQSGHNTVSWYQQALGQGPQFIFQYYREEENGRGNFPPRFSGLQFPNYSSELNVNALELDDSALYLCASSRDRGNYGYTFGSGTRLTVV.

The gene calls are TRBV7-2 and TRBJ2-5; maybe TRBD1 (6 bases). Between the trimmed V and J ends, which lost 5 bases and 0 bases, there was a span of 10 bases. The CDR3 consists of 14 residues. Germline V gene lookup returns CDR1 SGHTA and CDR2 FQGNSA. In DNA, the CDR3 is TGTGCCAGCAGCCCTGGACAGTACCAAGAGACCCAGTACTTC. The encoded protein is CASSPGQYQETQYF.

The CDR3 sequence is CASSLEWGATEAFF. DNA for the CDR3: TGTGCCAGCAGCCTGGAATGGGGGGCCACTGAAGCTTTCTTT. This rearrangement joins TRBV2 to TRBJ1-1; TRBD1 is a possible D gene (6 bases). Per the germline V gene, CDR1 is SNHLY and CDR2 is FYNNEI. CDR3 length: 14 residues. V was pared by 6 bases and J by 4 bases, with 15 bases between.

The chain combines TRBV27 with TRBJ2-7; D is possibly TRBD1 or TRBD2 (5 bases each). In germline, CDR1 is MNHEY, CDR2 SMNVEV (reference sequence). The CDR3 is 13 residues long. V dropped 5 bases and J dropped 4 bases, with 12 bases sitting between them. DNA for the CDR3: TGTGCCAGCAGTGCCAGGGAGTGGTACGAGCAGTACTTC. Its translation: CASSAREWYEQYF.

This clone was counted a few times. V gene TRBV27 combines with J gene TRBJ1-6; 7 bases fit TRBD1. This CDR3 spans 14 amino acids. Per the germline V gene, CDR1 is MNHEY and CDR2 is SMNVEV (reference sequence). The V gene end was trimmed by 0 bases and the J gene end by 9 bases; junction bases not matched to a gene: 2. CDR3 bases: TGTGCCAGCAGTTTATCGGGACAGCGTTCACCCCTCCACTTT. It codes for CASSLSGQRSPLHF.

This clone was detected a few times. The rearrangement uses TRBV7-2 and TRBJ2-3; D is unclear. The CDR3 contains 14 residues. CDR1 and CDR2 from the germline V gene are SGHTA and FQGNSA. Trimming removed 1 base at V and 2 bases at J, with 7 bases between. The chain's CDR3 is CASSLEQNTDTQYF. DNA of the CDR3: TGTGCCAGCAGCTTAGAGCAGAACACAGATACGCAGTATTTT.

This clone was seen only a few times. The junction departs from the called germline gene at one end, perhaps through a read error. The rearrangement links TRBV20-1 to TRBJ1-2; no definite D call. The length of the CDR3 is 11 residues. Germline V gene lookup returns CDR1 DFQATT and CDR2 SNEGSKA (reference sequence). CDR3 residues: CSAGDPDGYTF. The DNA of the CDR3 is TGCAGTGCTGGAGACCCCGATGGCTACACCTTC.

The chain couples TRBV23-1 to TRBJ2-2; D remains unclear. TRBV23-1 has ORF status, its function being uncertain. Trimming left V 3 bases short and J 5 bases short, with 13 bases between. This CDR3 region has 15 residues. CDR3 protein: CASSQPGSRTGELFF. The CDR3, as DNA: TGCGCCAGCAGTCAGCCCGGGTCACGTACCGGGGAGCTGTTTTTT.

The chain carries TRBV5-4 and TRBJ2-7; 14 bases align to TRBD2. Germline V gene data show CDR1 as SGHNT and CDR2 as YYREEE (reference sequence). V lost 3 bases to trimming and J lost 4 bases; unmatched junction nucleotides: 3. The CDR3 loop spans 15 amino acids. CDR3 DNA sequence: TGTGCCAGCAGCTGGGGACTAGCGGGGGTTTACGAGCAGTACTTC. Translation: CASSWGLAGVYEQYF.

The chain employs TRBV7-2 and TRBJ1-2; D unclear. The germline CDR1 and CDR2 sequences are SGHTA and FQGNSA. V was pared by 4 bases and J by 9 bases, with 12 bases between. The CDR3 consists of 12 residues. The CDR3 spells CASSSPPGRYTF. CDR3 sequence (DNA): TGTGCCAGCAGCTCGCCTCCGGGCCGCTACACCTTC.

This rearrangement joins TRBV18 to TRBJ1-1, with D perhaps matching TRBD1 (5 bases). Germline V gene lookup returns CDR1 KGHSH and CDR2 LQKENI. The CDR3 consists of 15 residues. Trimming left V 4 bases short and J 1 base short, with 13 bases between. In nucleotides, the CDR3 is TGTGCCAGCTCACTGATAGGGGCGAGGAACACTGAAGCTTTCTTT. Translated: CASSLIGARNTEAFF.

The chain employs TRBV2 and TRBJ2-5; D gene unclear. V shed 4 bases and J shed 5 bases, with 5 bases lying between them. The CDR3 is made up of 11 amino acids. Per the germline V gene, CDR1 is SNHLY and CDR2 is FYNNEI. The CDR3 DNA sequence: TGTGCCAGCAGTGTTCCCGAGACCCAGTACTTC. Protein: CASSVPETQYF.

The CDR3, as DNA: TGCGCCAGCAGCGTGGGGGGCCAGGGCGGCCATCAGCCCCAGCATTTT. Amino acids: CASSVGGQGGHQPQHF. This chain uses TRBV5-1 with TRBJ1-5, with D perhaps matching TRBD1 (6 bases). The germline CDR1 and CDR2 sequences are SGHRS and YFSETQ. Deletions cut 4 bases from V and 5 bases from J, with 19 bases between. CDR3 length equals 16 residues.

The genes are TRBV10-2 and TRBJ2-7; 12 bases are a match to TRBD2. The V gene end was trimmed by 6 bases and the J gene end by 0 bases; junction bases not matched to a gene: 3. CDR1 is WSHSY and CDR2 is SAAADI in the germline V gene. This CDR3 region has 15 residues. The CDR3 region is CASRPGLAGSYEQYF. CDR3 in DNA: TGCGCCAGCAGACCGGGACTAGCGGGCTCCTACGAGCAGTACTTC.

This chain joins TRBV5-1 and TRBJ1-6, with 8 bases fitting TRBD1. V shed 6 bases and J 5 bases; nucleotides not matched to a gene: 7. This CDR3 is 15 amino acids long. The germline gives CDR1 SGHRS, CDR2 YFSETQ. The CDR3, as DNA: TGCGCCAGCACGACCGGACAGGGAAATAATTCACCCCTCCACTTT. This encodes CASTTGQGNNSPLHF. The full variable domain, rest sourced from reference TRBV5-1 and TRBJ1-6, is KAGVTQTPRYLIKTRGQQVTLSCSPISGHRSVSWYQQTPGQGLQFLFEYFSETQRNKGNFPGRFSGRQFSNSRSEMNVSTLELGDSALYLCASTTGQGNNSPLHFGNGTRLTVT.

This chain links TRBV28 with TRBJ2-2; D call uncertain. The CDR3 consists of 14 residues. From germline, CDR1 is MDHEN and CDR2 SYDVKM. V lost 7 bases and J 3 bases, leaving 12 bases between the germline ends. The CDR3 region has the DNA TGTGCCAGCATCAGTACTGGGCACACCGGGGAGCTGTTTTTT. The encoded protein is CASISTGHTGELFF.

This clone was observed a few times. The rearrangement links TRBV5-6 to TRBJ1-1, with D tentatively TRBD1 (5 bases). The CDR3 consists of 14 residues. V lost 3 bases and J 4 bases, leaving 13 bases between the germline ends. Germline V CDR1 and CDR2: SGHDT, YYEEEE. CDR3: CASSSGQGTTEAFF. The CDR3 DNA is TGTGCCAGCAGCTCTGGACAAGGCACCACTGAAGCTTTCTTT.

The chain uses TRBV25-1 and TRBJ1-1; no definite D call. The V gene's germline CDR1 is MGHDK and CDR2 SYGVNS. Trimming shortened V by 3 bases and J by 7 bases, and 12 bases separated the two germline ends. This CDR3 has 13 amino acids. CDR3 nucleotide sequence: TGTGCCAGCAGTGAGCCTTGGTTGGGTGAAGCTTTCTTT. Amino acids: CASSEPWLGEAFF.

V gene TRBV11-2 combines with J gene TRBJ2-5, with 9 bases identical to TRBD2. Losses at the gene ends were 5 bases for V and 5 bases for J; bases not matched to a gene: 12. The CDR3 loop spans 16 amino acids. The germline V gene encodes CDR1 SGHAT and CDR2 FQNNGV. In DNA form, the CDR3 reads TGTGCCAGCAGCACAATTACAACCGCGGGAGGGGAGACCCAGTACTTC. This translates into CASSTITTAGGETQYF.

The chain employs TRBV19 and TRBJ2-2; D is unresolved. Germline V gene lookup returns CDR1 LNHDA and CDR2 SQIVND (reference sequence). The V end was cut by 2 bases, the J end by 1 base, with 8 bases between. The CDR3 spans 15 residues. This CDR3 is CASSISVQNTGELFF. The CDR3 bases are TGTGCCAGTAGTATATCGGTCCAGAACACCGGGGAGCTGTTTTTT.

The V and J genes are TRBV15 and TRBJ2-7; possibly TRBD2 for D (7 bases). Per germline, CDR1 LNHNV and CDR2 YYDKDF (reference sequence). The V gene lost 0 bases and the J gene lost 0 bases, with 9 bases spanning the gap. This CDR3 has 15 residues. CDR3 DNA sequence: TGTGCCACCAGCAGAGATAGGGGGGGCTCCTACGAGCAGTACTTC. Its protein product is CATSRDRGGSYEQYF.

Of note for this clone: Compared with germline, one end of the junction differs, possibly owing to a read error. Other DNA sequences of this sample code for an identical CDR3. This sequence joins TRBV13 and TRBJ1-2, with TRBD1 matching 9 bases. There are 17 residues in the CDR3. Germline CDR1 PRHDT, CDR2 FYEKMQ (reference sequence). CDR3 sequence reads: CASSGGTGSRRGYGYTF. The CDR3 DNA is TGCGCCAGCAGCGGCGGGACAGGGAGTCGAAGGGGCTATGGCTACACCTTC. The full variable domain, rest sourced from reference TRBV13 and TRBJ1-2, is AAGVIQSPRHLIKEKRETATLKCYPIPRHDTVYWYQQGPGQDPQFLISFYEKMQSDKGSIPDRFSAQQFSDYHSELNMSSLELGDSALYFCASSGGTGSRRGYGYTFGSGTRLTVV.